Below are 23 T cell receptor beta chains sequenced from a single sample in a study of cytomegalovirus exposure and HLA in healthy donors. PCR used 60 Vbeta primers and 13 Jbeta primers. Repertoires were generated with immunoSEQ multiplex PCR, while TCRdb's copy carries only in-frame clones and drops some. The sample yields about 210,000 clones, around 82% seen once. Sequencing was carried out using PBMCs. These receptors were obtained from a woman in her twenties or thirties in good health and CMV-seropositive.

This clone was seen only a few times. The chain joins TRBV19 to TRBJ1-4; perhaps TRBD1 as D (6 bases). Germline-derived CDR1 and CDR2 are LNHDA and SQIVND (reference sequence). The CDR3 has 20 amino acids. V lost 3 bases, J lost 2 bases, and 25 bases lay in between. The CDR3 DNA is TGTGCCAGTAGTATCCACCGCGGGGGGCAGGGGTGGGTGACTAATGAAAAACTGTTTTTT. Translated: CASSIHRGGQGWVTNEKLFF.

The chain combines TRBV7-6 with TRBJ1-1; no definite D call. The CDR3 loop spans 15 amino acids. Germline-derived CDR1 and CDR2 are SGHVS and FNYEAQ. The V and J ends lost 0 bases and 1 base respectively, with 9 bases between them. The CDR3 sequence: CASSLARVPNTEAFF. The CDR3 DNA is TGTGCCAGCAGCTTAGCGAGGGTACCGAACACTGAAGCTTTCTTT.

V and J are TRBV25-1 and TRBJ2-1, with TRBD1 as a possible D gene (6 bases). V lost 8 bases to trimming and J lost 9 bases, with 17 bases between them. The length of the CDR3 is 13 residues. The germline V gene encodes CDR1 MGHDK and CDR2 SYGVNS. CDR3 in amino acids: CASYRSGQGEQFF. DNA of the CDR3: TGTGCCAGCTATCGCTCGGGACAAGGTGAGCAGTTCTTC.

V gene TRBV7-8 combines with J gene TRBJ2-7, with TRBD1 as a possible D gene (5 bases). Trimming left V 1 base short and J 5 bases short, with 12 bases between. The CDR3 runs to 14 residues. Germline CDR1 and CDR2: SGHVS and FQNEAQ. DNA for the CDR3: TGTGCCAGCAGCTTAGGTCAGGGCTTCGACGAGCAGTACTTC. Protein: CASSLGQGFDEQYF.

V is TRBV28 and J is TRBJ2-5, with 14 bases fitting TRBD2. Losses at the gene ends were 4 bases for V and 5 bases for J; bases not matched to a gene: 6. Per the germline V gene, CDR1 is MDHEN and CDR2 is SYDVKM. This CDR3 has 16 amino acids. The DNA for the CDR3 is TGTGCCAGCAGTTGGGGACTAGCGGGAGTTGGCGAGACCCAGTACTTC. Amino acid sequence: CASSWGLAGVGETQYF.

The V call is TRBV19, the J call TRBJ2-3; 14 bases align to TRBD2. Germline CDR1 reads LNHDA; CDR2 reads SQIVND (reference sequence). The trim removed 1 base at V and 5 bases at J, leaving 2 bases unmatched. The CDR3 has 16 amino acids. The CDR3 sequence: CASSIGGLAGGDTQYF. The CDR3, as DNA: TGTGCCAGTAGTATAGGAGGACTAGCGGGGGGAGATACGCAGTATTTT.

The chain has TRBV28 and TRBJ1-3, with a tentative D call TRBD1 (6 bases). This CDR3 has 14 residues. Germline lookup yields CDR1 MDHEN and CDR2 SYDVKM. Between the trimmed V and J ends, which lost 6 bases and 4 bases, there was a span of 13 bases. The CDR3 loop reads CASSSGVSGNTIYF. DNA of the CDR3: TGTGCCAGCAGCTCAGGGGTGTCGGGAAACACCATATATTTT.

The chain links TRBV4-1 to TRBJ2-7, with 9 bases aligning to TRBD2. The V gene's germline CDR1 is MGHRA and CDR2 YSYEKL. The CDR3 spans 17 residues. Trimming removed 3 bases from V and 3 bases from J; junction bases left unmatched: 12. In DNA form, the CDR3 reads TGCGCCAGCAGCCAGCGGACTAGCGTCCCCCCGAACTACGAGCAGTACTTC. Its translation is CASSQRTSVPPNYEQYF.

A few counts support this clone. The J gene is TRBJ2-1, the V gene TRBV28; the match to TRBD2 covers 13 bases. CDR3 size: 17 residues. V trimming: 10 bases; J trimming: 0 bases; junction bases outside the gene matches: 9. Germline CDR1 MDHEN, CDR2 SYDVKM. The DNA of the CDR3 is TGTGCCACTTCAGGACTAGCGGGGGTTAGCTCCTACAATGAGCAGTTCTTC. It translates to CATSGLAGVSSYNEQFF.

The chain is built from TRBV7-8 and TRBJ1-1; D unresolved. V was pared by 5 bases and J by 5 bases, with 18 bases between. The CDR3 length is 15 residues. CDR1 and CDR2 (germline): SGHVS, FQNEAQ. In DNA, the CDR3 is TGTGCCAGCAGCCCGCGCGGGTTTCGGGATACTGAAGCTTTCTTT. Its protein product is CASSPRGFRDTEAFF.

The chain is built from TRBV6-1 and TRBJ1-5; 7 positions agree with TRBD1. Germline V lookup: CDR1 MNHNS, CDR2 SASEGT. The V gene end was trimmed by 0 bases and the J gene end by 5 bases; junction bases not matched to a gene: 10. This CDR3 contains 17 residues. Here the CDR3 DNA reads TGTGCCAGCAGTGAAGCTTTAGGACAGGTTCTTTATCAGCCCCAGCATTTT. Its translation is CASSEALGQVLYQPQHF.

The chain joins TRBV7-6 to TRBJ2-1; D may be TRBD1 (6 bases). Germline-derived CDR1 and CDR2 are SGHVS and FNYEAQ. Trimming pared 3 bases from V and 6 bases from J, leaving 6 bases between. This CDR3 has 12 residues. The DNA of the CDR3 is TGTGCCAGCAGCTTGGGGGCCAATGAGCAGTTCTTC. It codes for CASSLGANEQFF.

This chain connects TRBV10-3 to TRBJ1-1, with 9 bases aligning to TRBD1. Germline CDR1 is ENHRY and CDR2 is SYGVKD. The CDR3 runs 14 residues. J was trimmed by 4 bases and V by 2 bases; bases with no gene match: 2. CDR3 DNA sequence: TGTGCCATCAGTGAGCTACAGGGGGCCACTGAAGCTTTCTTT. Translated, it gives CAISELQGATEAFF.

The chain joins TRBV27 to TRBJ1-6, with 9 bases that match TRBD1. Germline values: CDR1 MNHEY, CDR2 SMNVEV (reference sequence). The CDR3 runs 14 residues. Trimming at V came to 2 bases and at J to 10 bases, leaving 3 bases not matched to a gene. Written as DNA, the CDR3 is TGTGCCAGCAGTTTACTACAGGGGGCCTCACCCCTCCACTTT. Its translation is CASSLLQGASPLHF.

The V call is TRBV19, the J call TRBJ1-1; 7 bases match TRBD1. The CDR3 contains 15 residues. J lost 1 base, V lost 6 bases, and 8 bases had no gene match. Germline CDR1 LNHDA, CDR2 SQIVND (reference sequence). The CDR3 is CASRSIGTENTEAFF. For the CDR3, the DNA is TGTGCCAGTAGAAGTATCGGGACAGAGAACACTGAAGCTTTCTTT. Full variable domain (missing parts from reference TRBV19 and TRBJ1-1): DGGITQSPKYLFRKEGQNVTLSCEQNLNHDAMYWYRQDPGQGLRLIYYSQIVNDFQKGDIAEGYSVSREKKESFPLTVTSAQKNPTAFYLCASRSIGTENTEAFFGQGTRLTVV.

The chain uses TRBV6-1 and TRBJ2-7, with 8 positions matching TRBD1. This CDR3 is 15 amino acids long. The V gene's germline CDR1 is MNHNS and CDR2 SASEGT. Trimming removed 2 bases from V and 3 bases from J; junction bases left unmatched: 6. CDR3 residues: CASSELLGQDYEQYF. CDR3 sequence (DNA): TGTGCCAGCAGTGAACTGTTGGGACAGGACTACGAGCAGTACTTC.

This chain joins TRBV4-2 and TRBJ2-1, with TRBD2 identical over 13 bases. CDR3 length: 16 amino acids. Looked up from germline, CDR1 is LGHNA and CDR2 is YNFKEQ. Unmatched junction bases numbered 7, after V lost 3 bases and J lost 8 bases. As DNA, the CDR3 is TGTGCCAGCAGCCAGGTCCCGGGACTAGCGGGACATGAGCAGTTCTTC. Its protein product is CASSQVPGLAGHEQFF.

This clone was seen a handful of times. The chain recombines TRBV28 with TRBJ1-6, with a possible D match to TRBD1 (5 bases). This CDR3 is built from 13 residues. Germline loops: CDR1 MDHEN, CDR2 SYDVKM. Trimming took off 6 bases at V and 9 bases at J, with 12 bases between the two ends. CDR3 sequence reads: CASRRGSGSPLHF. In DNA, the CDR3 is TGTGCCAGCAGAAGGGGTTCTGGTTCACCCCTCCACTTT.

DNA for the CDR3: TGTGCCTGGAGTGTAGGGGGAAATCAGCCCCAGCATTTT. Translation gives CAWSVGGNQPQHF. The chain combines TRBV30 with TRBJ1-5, with D possibly being TRBD1 (6 bases). Germline CDR1 GTSNPN, CDR2 SVGIG (reference sequence). The V end lost 0 bases, the J end lost 4 bases, and 7 bases lay between the germline ends. The CDR3 totals 13 residues.

V and J are TRBV6-5 and TRBJ2-5; 8 bases are shared with TRBD1. The CDR3 extends over 14 amino acids. The V gene's germline CDR1 is MNHEY and CDR2 SVGAGI. With 4 bases clipped from V and 4 bases from J, the junction kept 5 bases outside the gene matches. The CDR3 is CASSSPGGGETQYF. As DNA, the CDR3 is TGTGCCAGCAGTTCCCCAGGGGGCGGAGAGACCCAGTACTTC.

V and J are TRBV4-1 and TRBJ1-5; 7 nucleotides align to TRBD1. Germline CDR1 is MGHRA and CDR2 is YSYEKL. The CDR3 consists of 16 residues. Losses at the gene ends were 3 bases for V and 2 bases for J; bases not matched to a gene: 7. The CDR3 DNA is TGCGCCAGCAGCCAGAATCAGGGGGGAGGCAATCAGCCCCAGCATTTT. It is translated as CASSQNQGGGNQPQHF.

This clone was seen a few times. The chain recombines TRBV6-1 with TRBJ2-1; 8 bases map to TRBD1. The CDR3 covers 16 residues. Germline V CDR1 and CDR2: MNHNS, SASEGT. With 4 bases clipped from V and 5 bases from J, the junction kept 10 bases outside the gene matches. Here the CDR3 DNA reads TGTGCCAGCAGTGTGTTGACGGCAGGGGGCCACAATGAGCAGTTCTTC. Protein: CASSVLTAGGHNEQFF.

The chain recombines TRBV7-2 with TRBJ2-1, with TRBD2 as a possible D gene (6 bases). This CDR3 spans 13 amino acids. The V gene lost 3 bases and the J gene lost 7 bases, with 10 bases spanning the gap. CDR1 and CDR2 (germline): SGHTA, FQGNSA. The CDR3: CASSFAGPNEQFF. CDR3 coding DNA: TGTGCCAGCAGCTTCGCGGGACCAAATGAGCAGTTCTTC.